One and the same sample provided the 10 T cell receptor beta chains below, sequenced in a study of blood T cell repertoires in COVID-19. The repertoire was sequenced with immunoSEQ multiplex PCR; TCRdb's copy has only in-frame clones and lacks some. The top ten clones hold about 5.2% of a sample with about 260,000 clones, around 86% of them seen once. Specimen: peripheral blood. Receptor source: a woman in her sixties or seventies with COVID-19, enrolled during active disease.

This sequence joins TRBV18 and TRBJ1-5; D is ambiguous. The CDR3 runs to 14 residues. From germline, CDR1 is KGHSH and CDR2 LQKENI. V was trimmed by 3 bases and J by 7 bases, leaving 13 bases between them. CDR3 region: CASSPPGLGQPQHF. In DNA form, the CDR3 reads TGTGCCAGCTCACCTCCCGGGTTAGGACAGCCCCAGCATTTT.

V usage is TRBV4-2 and J usage is TRBJ1-4, with unresolved D. The CDR3 has 15 amino acids. Germline-derived CDR1 and CDR2 are LGHNA and YNFKEQ. With 2 bases removed from V and 2 bases from J, the gap between germline ends came to 9 bases. The CDR3 nucleotides are TGTGCCAGCAGCCAAAGGAGGCATACTAATGAAAAACTGTTTTTT. It is translated as CASSQRRHTNEKLFF.

This chain uses TRBV6-1 with TRBJ2-5, with 9 bases aligning to TRBD1. The CDR3 spans 16 residues. The V gene end was trimmed by 2 bases and the J gene end by 5 bases; junction bases not matched to a gene: 9. Germline V gives CDR1 MNHNS, CDR2 SASEGT. The CDR3 here is CASSESPGTGHETQYF. CDR3 DNA sequence: TGTGCCAGCAGTGAATCCCCCGGGACAGGGCATGAGACCCAGTACTTC.

This clone showed up just once. The J gene is TRBJ2-3, the V gene TRBV9; 7 nucleotides agree with TRBD1. From germline, CDR1 is SGDLS and CDR2 YYNGEE. Unmatched junction bases numbered 5, after V lost 3 bases and J lost 1 base. This CDR3 has 15 residues. The DNA for the CDR3 is TGTGCCAGCAGCGGTCGGCAGGGGGGCACAGATACGCAGTATTTT. This sequence encodes CASSGRQGGTDTQYF.

The J gene is TRBJ2-7, the V gene TRBV14; 7 bases match TRBD1. Germline CDR1 is SGHDN and CDR2 is FVKESK. This CDR3 spans 15 amino acids. V shed 0 bases, J shed 1 base, and the junction held 3 bases outside the gene matches. The CDR3 nucleotides are TGTGCCAGCAGCCAAGAGACAGGGAATTCCTACGAGCAGTACTTC. Protein sequence: CASSQETGNSYEQYF.

This clone was seen only once. This same CDR3 is encoded by further DNA sequences in the sample. The chain has TRBV9 and TRBJ2-7; possibly TRBD2 for D (6 bases). The CDR3 has 15 residues. V was trimmed by 0 bases and J by 0 bases, leaving 10 bases between them. Germline loops: CDR1 SGDLS, CDR2 YYNGEE. The CDR3 region is CASSVGVGSSYEQYF. CDR3 sequence (DNA): TGTGCCAGCAGCGTAGGTGTCGGGAGCTCCTACGAGCAGTACTTC.

CDR3 sequence: CASRRTSGGTEAFF. CDR3 in DNA: TGTGCCAGCAGGAGAACTTCCGGGGGCACTGAAGCTTTCTTT. The chain recombines TRBV6-5 with TRBJ1-1; weak D call: TRBD1 (5 bases). Trimming took 6 bases from V and 4 from J, leaving 15 bases between them. The CDR3 covers 14 residues. Germline CDR1 MNHEY, CDR2 SVGAGI.

This sequence joins TRBV7-2 and TRBJ2-1; 10 nucleotides line up with TRBD2. CDR1 is SGHTA, CDR2 FQGNSA, per germline. The CDR3 runs 16 residues. V shed 1 base and J 3 bases; nucleotides not matched to a gene: 3. CDR3 nucleotide sequence: TGTGCCAGCAGCTTAGGAGCGGGAGGGTTCTACAATGAGCAGTTCTTC. The encoded protein is CASSLGAGGFYNEQFF.

The V call is TRBV7-3, the J call TRBJ2-2; 8 nucleotides match TRBD2. CDR3 length equals 17 residues. V lost 0 bases to trimming and J lost 4 bases; unmatched junction nucleotides: 7. CDR1 and CDR2 (germline): SGHTA, FQGTGA. The CDR3, as DNA: TGTGCCAGCAGCTTAACCCCAGCCGGGAGGGTCACCGGGGAGCTGTTTTTT. Its protein is CASSLTPAGRVTGELFF.

The chain combines TRBV19 with TRBJ1-1; 7 bases map to TRBD1. Trimming cost V 8 bases and J 2 bases; bases outside gene matches: 5. CDR3 length equals 13 residues. CDR1 and CDR2 from the germline V gene are LNHDA and SQIVND (reference sequence). The DNA for the CDR3 is TGTGCCAGTGGGGGACAGACTAACACTGAAGCTTTCTTT. Its protein product is CASGGQTNTEAFF.